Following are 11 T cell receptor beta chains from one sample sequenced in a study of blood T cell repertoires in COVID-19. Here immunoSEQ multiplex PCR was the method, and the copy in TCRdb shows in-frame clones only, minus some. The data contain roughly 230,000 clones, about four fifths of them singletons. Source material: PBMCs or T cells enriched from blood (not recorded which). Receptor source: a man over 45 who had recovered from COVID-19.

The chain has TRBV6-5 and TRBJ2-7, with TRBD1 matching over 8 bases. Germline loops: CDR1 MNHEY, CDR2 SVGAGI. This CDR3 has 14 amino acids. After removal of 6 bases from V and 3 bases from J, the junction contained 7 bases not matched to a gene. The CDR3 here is CASRPGQALYEQYF. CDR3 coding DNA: TGTGCCAGCAGGCCGGGACAGGCCCTCTACGAGCAGTACTTC.

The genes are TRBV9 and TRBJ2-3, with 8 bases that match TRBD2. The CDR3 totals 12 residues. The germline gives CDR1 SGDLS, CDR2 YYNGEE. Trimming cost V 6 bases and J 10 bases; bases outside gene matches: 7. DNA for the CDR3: TGTGCCAGCACCGCAGCGGGAGAGGCGCAGTATTTT. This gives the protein CASTAAGEAQYF.

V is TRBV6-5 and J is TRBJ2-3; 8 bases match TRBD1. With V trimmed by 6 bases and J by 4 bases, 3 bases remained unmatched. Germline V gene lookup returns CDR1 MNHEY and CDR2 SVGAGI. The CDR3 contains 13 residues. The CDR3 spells CASRLTGADTQYF. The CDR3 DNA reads TGTGCCAGCAGGCTGACAGGGGCAGATACGCAGTATTTT.

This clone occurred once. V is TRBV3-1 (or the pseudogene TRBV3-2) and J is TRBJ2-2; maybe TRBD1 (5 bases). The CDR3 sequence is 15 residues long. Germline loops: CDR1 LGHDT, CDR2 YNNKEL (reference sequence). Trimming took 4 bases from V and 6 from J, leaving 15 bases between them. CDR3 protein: CASSPQGQAAGELFF. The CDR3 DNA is TGTGCCAGCAGCCCTCAGGGCCAGGCGGCCGGGGAGCTGTTTTTT.

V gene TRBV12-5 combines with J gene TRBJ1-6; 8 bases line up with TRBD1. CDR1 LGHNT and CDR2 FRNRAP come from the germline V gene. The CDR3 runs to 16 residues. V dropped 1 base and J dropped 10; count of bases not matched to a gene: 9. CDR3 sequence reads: CASGLALGQAKSPLHF. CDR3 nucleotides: TGTGCTAGTGGTTTGGCGTTGGGACAGGCAAAGTCACCCCTCCACTTT.

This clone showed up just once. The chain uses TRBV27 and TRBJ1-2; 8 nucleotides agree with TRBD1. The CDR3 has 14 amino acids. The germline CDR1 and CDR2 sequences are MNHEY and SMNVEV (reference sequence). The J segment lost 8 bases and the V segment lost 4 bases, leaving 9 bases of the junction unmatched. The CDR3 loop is CASSSRTGTRGYTF. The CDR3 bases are TGTGCCAGCAGTTCCCGGACAGGGACAAGGGGCTACACCTTC.

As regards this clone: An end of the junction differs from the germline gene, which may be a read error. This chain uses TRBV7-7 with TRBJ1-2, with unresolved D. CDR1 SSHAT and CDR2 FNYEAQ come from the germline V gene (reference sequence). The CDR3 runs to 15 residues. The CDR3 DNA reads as TGTGCTAGCAGCTTAGGGAACCCTCGGGGCTATGGCTACACCTTC. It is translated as CASSLGNPRGYGYTF.

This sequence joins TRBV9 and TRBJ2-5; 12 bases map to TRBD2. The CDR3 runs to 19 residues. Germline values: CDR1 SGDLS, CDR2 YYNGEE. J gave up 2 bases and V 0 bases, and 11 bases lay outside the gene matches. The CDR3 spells CASSVEASGGAGWQETQYF. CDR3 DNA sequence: TGTGCCAGCAGCGTAGAGGCTAGCGGGGGGGCCGGTTGGCAAGAGACCCAGTACTTC.

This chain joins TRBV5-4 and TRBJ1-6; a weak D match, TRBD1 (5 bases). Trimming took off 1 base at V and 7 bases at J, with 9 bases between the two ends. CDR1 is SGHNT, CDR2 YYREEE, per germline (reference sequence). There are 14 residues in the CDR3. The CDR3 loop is CASSLRQGNSPLHF. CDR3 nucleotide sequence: TGTGCCAGCAGCTTGAGGCAGGGAAATTCACCCCTCCACTTT.

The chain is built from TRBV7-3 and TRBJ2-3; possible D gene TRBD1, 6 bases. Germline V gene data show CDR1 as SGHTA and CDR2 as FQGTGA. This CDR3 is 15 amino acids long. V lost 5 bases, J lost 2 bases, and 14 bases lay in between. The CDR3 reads CASSPSRGTTDTQYF. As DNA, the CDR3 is TGTGCCAGCAGCCCCTCGAGGGGGACCACAGATACGCAGTATTTT.

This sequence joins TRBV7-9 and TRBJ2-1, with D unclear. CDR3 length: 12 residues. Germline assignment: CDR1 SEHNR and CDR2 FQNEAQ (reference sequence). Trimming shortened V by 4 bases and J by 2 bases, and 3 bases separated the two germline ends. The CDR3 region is CASSSPYNEQFF. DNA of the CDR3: TGTGCCAGCAGCTCTCCCTACAATGAGCAGTTCTTC.